These 21 T cell receptor beta chains came from one sample sequenced in a study of cytomegalovirus exposure and HLA in healthy donors. PCR primers comprised 60 Vbeta and 13 Jbeta primers. The data were produced by immunoSEQ multiplex PCR, yet TCRdb's version contains in-frame clones alone and is incomplete. The data show fewer than 250,000 clones, 82% seen once. Sequenced sample: PBMCs. The receptors derive from a man aged 35 to 55 in good health and CMV-seropositive.

This chain connects TRBV5-1 to TRBJ2-3; 9 bases agree with TRBD2. The CDR3 runs 16 residues. J lost 3 bases, V lost 0 bases, and 5 bases had no gene match. CDR1 is SGHRS, CDR2 YFSETQ, per germline. CDR3 protein: CASSLGAGGLTDTQYF. The CDR3 nucleotides read TGCGCCAGCAGCTTGGGAGCGGGAGGCCTTACAGATACGCAGTATTTT.

The chain uses TRBV6-5 and TRBJ1-2; TRBD1 aligns across 7 bases. The CDR3 is 13 amino acids. Losses at the gene ends were 2 bases for V and 8 bases for J; bases not matched to a gene: 5. Germline V gene lookup returns CDR1 MNHEY and CDR2 SVGAGI. The CDR3 nucleotides read TGTGCCAGCAGTTACGGGCAGGGGGGAGGCTACACCTTC. Amino acid sequence: CASSYGQGGGYTF.

The chain joins TRBV14 to TRBJ2-1, with 8 positions matching TRBD2. CDR1 is SGHDN and CDR2 is FVKESK in the germline V gene. J lost 0 bases, V lost 4 bases, and 5 bases had no gene match. This CDR3 contains 16 residues. The CDR3 sequence: CASSPLAGYSYNEQFF. In DNA form, the CDR3 reads TGTGCCAGCAGCCCATTAGCGGGATACTCCTACAATGAGCAGTTCTTC.

This clone was seen a few times. The V call is TRBV9, the J call TRBJ2-7, with D possibly TRBD1 on 6 matching bases. The CDR3 sequence is 14 residues long. The V end lost 4 bases, the J end lost 1 base, and 12 bases lay between the germline ends. The V gene's germline CDR1 is SGDLS and CDR2 YYNGEE. CDR3 sequence reads: CASSPGTRSYEQYF. The CDR3 DNA reads as TGTGCCAGCAGCCCGGGGACACGTTCCTACGAGCAGTACTTC.

J is TRBJ2-2 and V is TRBV6-5; D remains ambiguous. Germline V gives CDR1 MNHEY, CDR2 SVGAGI. V was shortened by 6 bases and J by 5 bases, with 13 bases between the two germline ends. CDR3 length: 14 amino acids. The CDR3 region is CASRRKEITGELFF. The CDR3 DNA is TGTGCCAGCAGAAGAAAAGAGATTACCGGGGAGCTGTTTTTT.

The sample holds one count of this clone. The gene calls are TRBV25-1 and TRBJ1-5, with 9 bases lining up with TRBD1. CDR1 is MGHDK and CDR2 is SYGVNS in the germline V gene. Germline trimming cut 6 bases from V and 10 bases from J; bases unmatched to any gene: 16. CDR3 length: 16 amino acids. Here the CDR3 reads CASSPQGAGTEGPQHF. CDR3 DNA: TGTGCCAGCAGCCCACAGGGGGCAGGGACCGAAGGCCCCCAGCATTTT.

This clone was observed once. The chain employs TRBV11-3 and TRBJ2-1; 8 nucleotides line up with TRBD2. Trimming at V came to 4 bases and at J to 9 bases, leaving 14 bases not matched to a gene. The CDR3 loop spans 16 amino acids. Germline-derived CDR1 and CDR2 are SGHNT and YENEEA. CDR3 nucleotides: TGTGCCAGCAGCTCTAAAGCAACGGGAGGGAATGCTGAGCAGTTCTTC. It encodes CASSSKATGGNAEQFF.

This clone has a single count. The chain employs TRBV7-9 and TRBJ1-3; D possibly corresponds to TRBD1 (6 bases). Trimming shortened V by 2 bases and J by 1 base, and 9 bases separated the two germline ends. Germline CDR1 SEHNR, CDR2 FQNEAQ (reference sequence). This CDR3 has 15 residues. The CDR3 protein is CASSLLGASGNTIYF. DNA of the CDR3: TGTGCCAGCAGCTTATTGGGGGCGTCTGGAAACACCATATATTTT.

This clone was recorded a few times. The rearrangement uses TRBV30 and TRBJ2-2, with D tentatively TRBD2 (5 bases). Trimming left V 2 bases short and J 0 bases short, with 7 bases between. Germline V gene sequence: CDR1 GTSNPN, CDR2 SVGIG (reference sequence). This CDR3 is built from 14 residues. In nucleotides, the CDR3 is TGTGCCTGGAGTTCCGGGGCGAACACCGGGGAGCTGTTTTTT. It encodes CAWSSGANTGELFF.

This rearrangement joins TRBV7-9 to TRBJ2-2; 7 positions match TRBD1. This CDR3 is built from 14 residues. Germline lookup yields CDR1 SEHNR and CDR2 FQNEAQ (reference sequence). V dropped 4 bases and J dropped 7; count of bases not matched to a gene: 6. The CDR3 DNA is TGTGCCAGCAGCTCAACAGGGGTCATCGGGGAGCTGTTTTTT. It is translated as CASSSTGVIGELFF.

This clone was counted once. The chain uses TRBV5-4 and TRBJ2-1; TRBD2 agrees at 7 bases. V shed 2 bases and J 10 bases; nucleotides not matched to a gene: 6. In germline, CDR1 is SGHNT, CDR2 YYREEE (reference sequence). This CDR3 is built from 13 residues. The CDR3 DNA reads TGTGCCAGCAGCTTTAGCGGGTATAGCGAGCAGTTCTTC. As protein: CASSFSGYSEQFF.

Here the CDR3 reads CASSRTAGTDTQYF. DNA for the CDR3: TGTGCCAGCAGTCGGACAGCAGGCACAGATACGCAGTATTTT. The chain couples TRBV27 to TRBJ2-3; a possible D gene is TRBD1 (6 bases). This CDR3 is 14 amino acids long. The ends were cut back, 5 bases at V and 1 base at J, with 10 bases in the middle. Germline assignment: CDR1 MNHEY and CDR2 SMNVEV (reference sequence).

This sequence joins TRBV11-3 and TRBJ2-2; D not certain. Between the trimmed V and J ends, which lost 0 bases and 5 bases, there was a span of 4 bases. Germline V gives CDR1 SGHNT, CDR2 YENEEA. The CDR3 totals 13 residues. In nucleotides, the CDR3 is TGTGCCAGCAGCTTAGATCTTACCGGGGAGCTGTTTTTT. Encoded protein: CASSLDLTGELFF.

J is TRBJ1-3 and V is TRBV15; D is possibly TRBD1 (6 bases). The CDR3 contains 16 residues. CDR1 and CDR2 from the germline V gene are LNHNV and YYDKDF (reference sequence). V lost 5 bases to trimming and J lost 0 bases, with 14 bases between them. The DNA of the CDR3 is TGTGCCACCAGCCCTCAGGGGCAGAGCTCTGGAAACACCATATATTTT. Its protein is CATSPQGQSSGNTIYF.

The genes are TRBV14 and TRBJ2-7; 7 nucleotides match TRBD1. Germline trimming cut 3 bases from V and 13 bases from J; bases unmatched to any gene: 9. The CDR3 consists of 12 residues. The germline CDR1 and CDR2 sequences are SGHDN and FVKESK. The CDR3: CASSHAGGPAYF. The DNA of the CDR3 is TGTGCCAGCAGCCATGCAGGGGGTCCCGCTTACTTC.

The chain has TRBV6-5 and TRBJ2-3; a weak D match, TRBD2 (5 bases). The CDR3 has 14 amino acids. Looked up from germline, CDR1 is MNHEY and CDR2 is SVGAGI. The V end lost 4 bases, the J end lost 1 base, and 9 bases lay between the germline ends. Written as DNA, the CDR3 is TGTGCCAGCAGTTTCGGCGGGCGCACAGATACGCAGTATTTT. Translation gives CASSFGGRTDTQYF.

This chain connects TRBV2 to TRBJ1-5; D gene ambiguous. There are 13 residues in the CDR3. Germline loops: CDR1 SNHLY, CDR2 FYNNEI. V gave up 1 base and J gave up 7 bases, with 8 bases separating them. Here the CDR3 reads CASSEGAGQPQHF. CDR3 bases: TGTGCCAGCAGTGAAGGGGCTGGACAGCCCCAGCATTTT.

CDR3 DNA: TGTGCCTGGAGACCGACAGATCTCACAGATACGCAGTATTTT. Translation gives CAWRPTDLTDTQYF. The V and J genes are TRBV30 and TRBJ2-3; the D gene is possibly TRBD1 (5 bases). The CDR3 runs to 14 residues. The germline CDR1 and CDR2 sequences are GTSNPN and SVGIG (reference sequence). V lost 3 bases and J lost 2, with 12 bases in between.

The chain uses TRBV4-2 and TRBJ2-7, with a weak D call TRBD1 (5 bases). The CDR3 is 11 amino acids. From germline, CDR1 is LGHNA and CDR2 YNFKEQ. Trimming removed 3 bases from V and 6 bases from J, with 6 bases in between. In nucleotides, the CDR3 is TGTGCCAGCAGCCAGGGGCTCGAGCAGTACTTC. Protein product: CASSQGLEQYF.

The chain links TRBV9 to TRBJ1-1; 9 positions agree with TRBD1. Germline-derived CDR1 and CDR2 are SGDLS and YYNGEE. J was trimmed by 6 bases and V by 0 bases; bases with no gene match: 6. This CDR3 region has 15 residues. CDR3 DNA sequence: TGTGCCAGCAGCGTAGGGGACAGGGTCACATCTGAAGCTTTCTTT. Translated: CASSVGDRVTSEAFF.

The chain has TRBV5-6 and TRBJ2-7, with D possibly TRBD1 on 6 matching bases. V gave up 4 bases and J gave up 3 bases, with 14 bases separating them. The V gene's germline CDR1 is SGHDT and CDR2 YYEEEE. This CDR3 is built from 14 residues. The CDR3 nucleotides are TGTGCCAGCAGCCCCCTCCGGGACAACTACGAGCAGTACTTC. As protein: CASSPLRDNYEQYF.